This T cell receptor beta chain was obtained from a study of cytomegalovirus exposure and HLA in healthy donors. The study, taken as a whole, reports: CMV serostatus was the only immune exposure information that was available. The productive fraction for most TCR beta V segments was about 87% or about 30% in an earlier analysis.

A multiplex PCR was run with 60 Vbeta primers and 13 Jbeta primers. Measured with immunoSEQ multiplex PCR; TCRdb has only the in-frame clones, and not every one. The data contain around 36,000 clones, roughly 81% of them singletons. Trimming removed 4 bases from V and 3 bases from J; junction bases left unmatched: 2. Germline CDR1 MRHNA, CDR2 SNTAGT. The CDR3 has 14 residues. On this clone itself: Its antigen is currently unknown.

The rearrangement uses TRBV6-4 and TRBJ2-3; 9 bases match TRBD1. The sample consisted of PBMCs. The TCR was taken from a woman in her 40s in good health and CMV-seronegative. The DNA for the CDR3 is TGTGCCAGCAGTGGACAGGGGGGGACAGATACGCAGTATTTT. Encoded protein: CASSGQGGTDTQYF.